This TCR beta chain was recovered during a study of T-cell reconstitution after alpha-beta-depleted transplantation in children listed by TCRdb under 2016. Background for the entire study: Using TCR repertoire profiling, the study followed T-cell immune reconstitution in a quantitative way in children after TCRalphabeta/CD19-depleted allogeneic hematopoietic cell transplantation.

This clonotype showed up just a few times. Its cognate antigen has yet to be identified. Base qualities were left out, and no much larger clone turns up one base away. Cut back by 2 bases and 9 bases, the V and J ends lie 8 bases apart. The CDR3 starts with the cysteine, ends with the phenylalanine, and has 12 residues. Kept here is only the CDR3 DNA, which spans 36 bases and is read in frame from base 1. The library was built by means of PCR. TCRdb names Illumina HiSeq 2500 as the instrument used. TCR libraries were prepared with molecular barcoding, using unique molecular identifiers to normalize TCRbeta repertoire quantification. TCRdb trimmed the raw reads at Q25, called clones with MiXCR and kept productive beta chains. All rows with the same CDR3 protein become a single entry with the most common DNA and genes. Across this sample there are about 270,000 distinct CDR3 sequences, with approximately 9.6% seen only once. The biggest ten clones account for around a tenth of the sample.

The sequence derives from a human donor who donated a stem cell graft to a child with SCID. The material was PBMCs from the stem cell graft donor, obtained from the stem cell graft. The chain couples TRBV12-3 or TRBV12-4 to TRBJ2-1; no D gene is confidently identified. The nucleotide sequence is given as TGTGCCAGCAGTTTACTAGGTGCTGAGCAGTTCTTC. Protein translation: CASSLLGAEQFF.